These 24 T cell receptor beta chains share one sample of origin, sequenced in a study of cytomegalovirus exposure and HLA in healthy donors. PCR primers comprised 60 Vbeta and 13 Jbeta primers. Using immunoSEQ multiplex PCR, the repertoire was profiled, and TCRdb retains in-frame clones only, with some absent. The repertoire includes roughly 250,000 clones, about four fifths of them detected once, and about 0.3% sits in the top ten. The specimen was PBMCs. The receptors were sampled from a girl aged 2 to 10 in good health and CMV-seronegative.

The chain has TRBV14 and TRBJ2-1; 9 bases align to TRBD2. The CDR3 is 16 amino acids. Trimming cost V 1 base and J 5 bases; bases outside gene matches: 6. Germline values: CDR1 SGHDN, CDR2 FVKESK. CDR3 amino acids: CASSQVPAGGNNEQFF. Written as DNA, the CDR3 is TGTGCCAGCAGCCAAGTCCCAGCGGGGGGAAACAATGAGCAGTTCTTC.

This clone was observed a few times. CDR3 loop: CASSRQGADRNTEAFF. The CDR3 bases are TGTGCCAGCAGTCGACAGGGGGCGGATAGGAACACTGAAGCTTTCTTT. The genes are TRBV28 and TRBJ1-1; 10 bases line up with TRBD1. This CDR3 has 16 residues. CDR1 and CDR2 (germline): MDHEN, SYDVKM. The trim removed 5 bases at V and 1 base at J, leaving 7 bases unmatched.

V usage is TRBV27 and J usage is TRBJ2-7; D gene ambiguous. The CDR3 spans 14 residues. V was cut by 2 bases and J by 1 base, with 9 bases left in between. CDR1 is MNHEY and CDR2 is SMNVEV in the germline V gene (reference sequence). CDR3 protein: CASSLMTGSYEQYF. For the CDR3, the DNA is TGTGCCAGCAGTTTAATGACTGGTTCCTACGAGCAGTACTTC.

V is TRBV2 and J is TRBJ2-1, with D possibly TRBD2 on 5 matching bases. Trimming stripped 8 bases from V and 4 bases from J, with 15 bases between. CDR3 length: 14 residues. Germline CDR1 and CDR2: SNHLY and FYNNEI. The CDR3 loop is CASSPSGSYNEQFF. DNA of the CDR3: TGTGCCAGCTCCCCGAGCGGCTCATACAATGAGCAGTTCTTC.

The chain links TRBV5-8 to TRBJ2-4, with TRBD2 identical over 7 bases. CDR1 and CDR2 from the germline V gene are SGHTS and YDEGEE. V dropped 2 bases and J dropped 8; count of bases not matched to a gene: 7. The CDR3 contains 14 residues. This chain's CDR3 is CASSLRLTSDIQYF. CDR3 DNA: TGTGCCAGCAGCTTACGATTAACTAGCGACATTCAGTACTTC. Full variable domain (rest looked up from reference TRBV5-8 and TRBJ2-4): EAGVTQSPTHLIKTRGQQATLRCSPISGHTSVYWYQQALGLGLQFLLWYDEGEERNRGNFPPRFSGRQFPNYSSELNVNALELEDSALYLCASSLRLTSDIQYFGAGTRLSVL.

This clone was observed a handful of times. The rearrangement uses TRBV19 and TRBJ2-6; possible D gene TRBD2, 5 bases. V shed 10 bases and J shed 0 bases, with 10 bases lying between them. The CDR3 covers 14 residues. Per the germline V gene, CDR1 is LNHDA and CDR2 is SQIVND (reference sequence). The CDR3 loop reads CAIGDHSGANVLTF. CDR3 nucleotides: TGTGCCATCGGGGATCACTCTGGGGCCAACGTCCTGACTTTC.

This clone was detected once. The chain is built from TRBV6-1 and TRBJ2-5; the match to TRBD2 covers 7 bases. Germline loops: CDR1 MNHNS, CDR2 SASEGT. The CDR3 loop spans 16 amino acids. The J segment lost 3 bases and the V segment lost 3 bases, leaving 10 bases of the junction unmatched. The CDR3 loop is CASSDPPHGGKETQYF. The CDR3 bases are TGTGCCAGCAGTGACCCCCCTCACGGGGGGAAAGAGACCCAGTACTTC.

The chain has TRBV28 and TRBJ2-7; 7 nucleotides align to TRBD2. This CDR3 is built from 16 residues. Unmatched junction bases numbered 10, after V lost 5 bases and J lost 0 bases. CDR1 MDHEN and CDR2 SYDVKM come from the germline V gene. The CDR3 region has the DNA TGTGCCAGCAGTACCTCTCAGCGGGGATTCTCCTACGAGCAGTACTTC. Encoded protein: CASSTSQRGFSYEQYF.

This sequence joins TRBV27 and TRBJ1-3; unclear D gene. Germline CDR1 is MNHEY and CDR2 is SMNVEV (reference sequence). With 2 bases removed from V and 2 bases from J, the gap between germline ends came to 10 bases. The CDR3 loop spans 15 amino acids. The CDR3 region is CASSLGSGAGNTIYF. The CDR3 DNA is TGTGCCAGCAGTTTAGGTTCCGGGGCTGGAAACACCATATATTTT.

The chain joins TRBV27 to TRBJ1-4; D may be TRBD1 (6 bases). Germline CDR1 is MNHEY and CDR2 is SMNVEV (reference sequence). The germline V and J ends were trimmed by 6 bases and 5 bases, with 19 bases remaining between them. This CDR3 comprises 16 residues. The CDR3 DNA sequence: TGTGCCAGCAGGCAAAAGGGGGTTTGGGAAAATGAAAAACTGTTTTTT. Its translation is CASRQKGVWENEKLFF.

Only a few counts were recorded for this clone. The V and J genes are TRBV20-1 and TRBJ2-1; no clear D gene. The germline gives CDR1 DFQATT, CDR2 SNEGSKA (reference sequence). This CDR3 is built from 10 residues. The V end lost 2 bases, the J end lost 8 bases, and 4 bases lay between the germline ends. The CDR3 loop reads CSARRDEQFF. The CDR3 bases are TGCAGTGCTAGACGGGATGAGCAGTTCTTC.

CDR3 amino acids: CASSSALNWNLRGYTF. The CDR3 coding sequence is TGTGCCAGCAGCTCGGCCTTGAACTGGAACCTCAGGGGCTACACCTTC. The chain carries TRBV28 and TRBJ1-2; D remains ambiguous. The CDR3 covers 16 residues. V gave up 6 bases and J gave up 8 bases, with 25 bases separating them. CDR1 MDHEN and CDR2 SYDVKM come from the germline V gene.

The V call is TRBV7-9, the J call TRBJ2-1; 9 bases are shared with TRBD2. The CDR3 has 15 amino acids. V was clipped by 1 base and J by 7 bases; unmatched bases: 5. Germline V gives CDR1 SEHNR, CDR2 FQNEAQ (reference sequence). The CDR3 loop is CASSLGAGGRNEQFF. The CDR3 DNA is TGTGCCAGCAGCTTAGGTGCGGGGGGGCGGAATGAGCAGTTCTTC.

This clone showed up just once. CDR3 nucleotide sequence: TGCAGCGTTGAAGACCCGGAGGCGATCCCCCGGGGCACCGGGGAGCTGTTTTTT. Translating it yields CSVEDPEAIPRGTGELFF. The chain uses TRBV29-1 and TRBJ2-2, with D perhaps TRBD2 (5 bases). Trimming cost V 0 bases and J 4 bases, with 21 bases left between them. Germline CDR1 reads SQVTM; CDR2 reads ANQGSEA. This CDR3 has 18 residues.

This chain links TRBV6-5 with TRBJ2-7; D is undetermined. V lost 6 bases, J lost 2 bases, and 14 bases lay in between. The CDR3 spans 14 residues. Germline CDR1 and CDR2: MNHEY and SVGAGI. The CDR3 bases are TGTGCCAGCAGCATCGGCGGAGCTACCTACGAGCAGTACTTC. The encoded protein is CASSIGGATYEQYF.

The gene calls are TRBV6-5 and TRBJ1-2; 7 nucleotides align to TRBD1. CDR3 length equals 14 residues. CDR1 and CDR2 (germline): MNHEY, SVGAGI. V shed 0 bases, J shed 7 bases, and the junction held 5 bases outside the gene matches. CDR3 nucleotide sequence: TGTGCCAGCAGTTACTCGTATGACAGGGTTGGCTACACCTTC. Its protein product is CASSYSYDRVGYTF.

V is TRBV19 and J is TRBJ1-2, with D perhaps TRBD1 (6 bases). The CDR3 is made up of 14 amino acids. V was cut by 7 bases and J by 4 bases, with 16 bases left in between. Germline assignment: CDR1 LNHDA and CDR2 SQIVND (reference sequence). The CDR3 reads CASTPPGDRYGYTF. In nucleotides, the CDR3 is TGTGCCAGTACCCCGCCAGGGGATCGCTATGGCTACACCTTC.

The chain uses TRBV9 and TRBJ2-1; the D gene is possibly TRBD1 (6 bases). Between the trimmed V and J ends, which lost 4 bases and 4 bases, there was a span of 9 bases. The length of the CDR3 is 13 residues. The germline V gene has CDR1 SGDLS and CDR2 YYNGEE. The CDR3: CASSHTGYNEQFF. The CDR3 DNA reads TGTGCCAGCAGCCATACAGGGTACAATGAGCAGTTCTTC.

This chain connects TRBV5-1 to TRBJ2-1, with TRBD2 matching over 8 bases. Germline CDR1 is SGHRS and CDR2 is YFSETQ. This CDR3 spans 14 amino acids. Trimming at V came to 2 bases and at J to 7 bases, leaving 5 bases not matched to a gene. DNA of the CDR3: TGCGCCAGCAGCTTAAGCGGGAGATTTAATGAGCAGTTCTTC. This gives the protein CASSLSGRFNEQFF.

This rearrangement joins TRBV5-1 to TRBJ2-1; D uncertain. The CDR3 contains 12 residues. The germline V gene has CDR1 SGHRS and CDR2 YFSETQ. The ends were cut back, 4 bases at V and 9 bases at J, with 11 bases in the middle. CDR3 region: CASSPDFGEQFF. In DNA form, the CDR3 reads TGCGCCAGCAGCCCCGATTTCGGTGAGCAGTTCTTC.

The CDR3 DNA is TGTGCCAGCGTCTGGCGGGGGCAGAACAATGAGCAGTTCTTC. This gives the protein CASVWRGQNNEQFF. The chain employs TRBV6-1 and TRBJ2-1; possible D gene TRBD2, 7 bases. Germline loops: CDR1 MNHNS, CDR2 SASEGT. V lost 8 bases to trimming and J lost 5 bases, with 16 bases between them. CDR3 length: 14 amino acids.

J is TRBJ2-1 and V is TRBV5-1, with TRBD2 matching over 9 bases. CDR1 and CDR2 (germline): SGHRS, YFSETQ. The CDR3 runs to 15 residues. The V gene end was trimmed by 1 base and the J gene end by 4 bases; junction bases not matched to a gene: 3. CDR3 loop: CASSLSSGVYNEQFF. CDR3 nucleotide sequence: TGCGCCAGCAGCTTGTCTAGCGGGGTGTACAATGAGCAGTTCTTC.

This clone was detected only once. The chain joins TRBV5-1 to TRBJ2-3; unclear D gene. The CDR3 totals 16 residues. Trimming cost V 4 bases and J 4 bases, with 19 bases left between them. The germline V gene encodes CDR1 SGHRS and CDR2 YFSETQ. DNA of the CDR3: TGCGCCAGCAGCCCAAACATCAGGCGTCATGCAGATACGCAGTATTTT. Translation: CASSPNIRRHADTQYF.

The chain is built from TRBV19 and TRBJ2-1; TRBD2 matches 12 bases. Looked up from germline, CDR1 is LNHDA and CDR2 is SQIVND (reference sequence). With 4 bases clipped from V and 6 bases from J, the junction kept 4 bases outside the gene matches. The CDR3 extends over 15 amino acids. For the CDR3, the DNA is TGTGCCAGTAGTAGGCTAGCGGGAGGGGCCAATGAGCAGTTCTTC. This sequence encodes CASSRLAGGANEQFF.